This is a list of T cell receptor beta chains from one sample in a study of OX40 agonist ivuxolimab in advanced cancers. TCRdb keeps only in-frame clones here, not all; method: immunoSEQ multiplex PCR. The sample contains roughly 70,000 clones, 86% of which appear only once. The sequenced sample was CD4+ or CD8+ T cells sorted from blood, obtained in a trial of the OX40 agonist ivuxolimab. The receptors were sampled from an adult with an advanced solid tumor such as melanoma, head and neck, liver or kidney cancer. CDR3s include the opening cysteine and the closing phenylalanine or tryptophan. D genes are given only for firm matches.

D gene,J gene,V gene,CDR3 DNA,CDR3 protein
NA,TRBJ2-7,TRBV5-1,TGCGCCAGCAGCTTTTCGTCTGTGAGCTCCTACGAGCAGTACTTC,CASSFSSVSSYEQYF
NA,TRBJ2-5,TRBV6-5,TGTGCCAGCAGTTACATGGGGGAGACCCAGTACTTC,CASSYMGETQYF
NA,TRBJ1-2,TRBV30,TGTGCCTGGAGTGTCGGGAGGGGGGATAGCTATGGCTACACCTTC,CAWSVGRGDSYGYTF
NA,TRBJ1-1,TRBV2,TGTGCCAGCATTCTCGGGGGGCGGCTCTCTGAAGCTTTCTTT,CASILGGRLSEAFF
NA,TRBJ2-7,TRBV5-1,TGCGCCAGTCGGTGGGGAACCTACGAGCAGTACTTC,CASRWGTYEQYF
TRBD2,TRBJ2-5,TRBV4-3,TGCGCCAGCAGCCAAGAAGGGAGGGCCCCAGAGACCCAGTACTTC,CASSQEGRAPETQYF
NA,TRBJ2-7,TRBV5-4,TGTGCCTGGGGGACGGTCTACGAGCAGTACTTC,CAWGTVYEQYF
NA,TRBJ1-5,TRBV27,TGTGCCAGCAGTCGAGGGGGAATAAGCAATCAGCCCCAGCATTTT,CASSRGGISNQPQHF
TRBD1,TRBJ1-2,TRBV19,TGTGCCAGTAGCGGACAGGCAGCAGGCTACACCTTC,CASSGQAAGYTF
NA,TRBJ1-1,TRBV20-1,TGCAGTGCCCGTGGGCTAACTGAAGCTTTCTTT,CSARGLTEAFF
NA,TRBJ1-4,TRBV2,TGTGCCAGCAGATTACAGGGACTTAATGAAAAACTGTTTTTT,CASRLQGLNEKLFF
NA,TRBJ2-5,TRBV18,TGTGCCAGCTCACCAGGCCAAGAGACCCAGTACTTC,CASSPGQETQYF
TRBD1,TRBJ2-7,TRBV19,TGTGCCAGTAGTACTCTCCCGGGACAGTCCTCCTACGAGCAGTACTTC,CASSTLPGQSSYEQYF
NA,TRBJ2-1,TRBV5-1,TGCGCCAGCAGCGCAATGGGGAATGAGCAGTTCTTC,CASSAMGNEQFF